The next 5 T cell receptor beta chains were all read from a single sample in a study of blood T cell repertoires in COVID-19 (dated by TCRdb to 2020 to 2022). The library came from the immunoSEQ multiplex PCR assay. Held by TCRdb, this immuneACCESS table contains in-frame sequences only and omits some clones. Under half of the omission traces to an unresolved V gene where checked; the cause of the rest is unknown. This sample holds approximately 400,000 clones; around 84% were observed only once. The ten largest clones take up more than 1% of the sample. Sequencing input: peripheral blood. The receptors come from a human donor with acute or convalescent COVID-19. The donor label of this sample is uncertain.

This clone has more than one count but fewer than ten. The gene calls are TRBV11-2 and TRBJ2-2; TRBD1 is a possible D gene (5 bases). V dropped 0 bases and J dropped 4 bases, with 9 bases sitting between them. The CDR3 runs to 15 residues. CDR1 SGHAT and CDR2 FQNNGV come from the germline V gene. In DNA form, the CDR3 reads TGTGCCAGCAGCTTAGAGCGGACATTCACCGGGGAGCTGTTTTTT. It yields the protein CASSLERTFTGELFF.

The rearrangement uses TRBV12-3 or TRBV12-4 and TRBJ1-1, with D unclear. V lost 5 bases to trimming and J lost 1 base, with 8 bases between them. CDR3 length: 13 residues. The chain's CDR3 is CASSQNTNTEAFF. In DNA, the CDR3 is TGTGCCAGCAGTCAAAACACGAACACTGAAGCTTTCTTT.

This clone has just a few counts. The chain employs TRBV19 and TRBJ1-1; 7 bases are a match to TRBD1. With V trimmed by 4 bases and J by 2 bases, 4 bases remained unmatched. This CDR3 contains 14 residues. Germline V gene lookup returns CDR1 LNHDA and CDR2 SQIVND (reference sequence). The CDR3, as DNA: TGTGCCAGTAGTAGGGCAGGGGGAAACACTGAAGCTTTCTTT. It yields the protein CASSRAGGNTEAFF.

This rearrangement joins TRBV6-5 to TRBJ2-7, with a weak D call TRBD1 (6 bases). With 5 bases removed from V and 0 bases from J, the gap between germline ends came to 14 bases. Germline V gene data show CDR1 as MNHEY and CDR2 as SVGAGI. The CDR3 totals 15 residues. Here the CDR3 reads CASSPPGTLSYEQYF. The CDR3 DNA reads as TGTGCCAGCAGTCCCCCCGGGACACTCTCCTACGAGCAGTACTTC.

The chain is built from TRBV5-5 and TRBJ2-5; TRBD1 agrees at 9 bases. Germline V gene sequence: CDR1 SGHKS, CDR2 YYEKEE (reference sequence). J lost 5 bases, V lost 4 bases, and 9 bases had no gene match. This CDR3 spans 15 amino acids. CDR3 residues: CASSDNRGRGETQYF. CDR3 coding DNA: TGTGCCAGCAGCGACAACAGGGGGCGCGGGGAGACCCAGTACTTC.